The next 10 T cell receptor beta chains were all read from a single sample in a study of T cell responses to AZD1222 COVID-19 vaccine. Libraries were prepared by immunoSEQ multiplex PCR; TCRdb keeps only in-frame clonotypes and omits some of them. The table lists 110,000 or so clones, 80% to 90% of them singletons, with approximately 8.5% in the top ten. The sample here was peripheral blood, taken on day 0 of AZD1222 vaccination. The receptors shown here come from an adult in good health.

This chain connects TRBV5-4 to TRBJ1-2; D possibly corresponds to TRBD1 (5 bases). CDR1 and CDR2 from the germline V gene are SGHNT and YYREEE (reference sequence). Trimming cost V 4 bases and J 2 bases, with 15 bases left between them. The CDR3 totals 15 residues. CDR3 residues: CASSLGAGRNYGYTF. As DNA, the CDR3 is TGTGCCAGCAGCCTCGGGGCAGGGAGAAACTATGGCTACACCTTC.

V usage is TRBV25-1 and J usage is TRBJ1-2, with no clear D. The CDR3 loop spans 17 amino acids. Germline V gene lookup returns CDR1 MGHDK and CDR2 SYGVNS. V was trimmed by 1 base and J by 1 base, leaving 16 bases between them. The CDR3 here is CASSESPPQADNYGYTF. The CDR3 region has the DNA TGTGCCAGCAGTGAATCGCCCCCCCAGGCAGATAACTATGGCTACACCTTC.

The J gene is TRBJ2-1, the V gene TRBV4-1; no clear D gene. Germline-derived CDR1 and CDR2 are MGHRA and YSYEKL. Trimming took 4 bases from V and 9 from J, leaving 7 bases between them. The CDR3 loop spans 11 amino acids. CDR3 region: CASSPGPEQFF. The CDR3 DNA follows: TGCGCCAGCAGCCCAGGCCCTGAGCAGTTCTTC.

The CDR3 nucleotides are TGTGCCATCAACCGGGACCGATCCACAGATACGCAGTATTTT. This codes for CAINRDRSTDTQYF. The chain links TRBV10-3 to TRBJ2-3; D may correspond to TRBD1 or TRBD2 (5 bases each). Per germline, CDR1 ENHRY and CDR2 SYGVKD. V was trimmed by 7 bases and J by 2 bases, leaving 13 bases between them. This CDR3 has 14 amino acids.

CDR3: CASSLAYRANTEAFF. The CDR3 DNA reads as TGTGCCAGCAGCTTAGCGTACAGAGCGAACACTGAAGCTTTCTTT. This chain joins TRBV7-9 and TRBJ1-1; D unclear. V lost 0 bases, J lost 1 base, and 9 bases lay in between. From germline, CDR1 is SEHNR and CDR2 FQNEAQ (reference sequence). The CDR3 extends over 15 amino acids.

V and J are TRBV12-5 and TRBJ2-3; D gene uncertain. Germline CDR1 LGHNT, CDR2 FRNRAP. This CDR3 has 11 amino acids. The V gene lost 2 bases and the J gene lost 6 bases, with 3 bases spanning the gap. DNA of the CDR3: TGTGCTAGTGGTTTGACGGATACGCAGTATTTT. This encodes CASGLTDTQYF.

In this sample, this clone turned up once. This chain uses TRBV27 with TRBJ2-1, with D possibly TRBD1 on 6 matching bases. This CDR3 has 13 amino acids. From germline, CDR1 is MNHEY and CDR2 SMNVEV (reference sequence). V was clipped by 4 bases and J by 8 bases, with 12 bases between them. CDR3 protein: CASSSYRVHEQFF. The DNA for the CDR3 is TGTGCCAGCAGTTCCTACAGGGTCCATGAGCAGTTCTTC.

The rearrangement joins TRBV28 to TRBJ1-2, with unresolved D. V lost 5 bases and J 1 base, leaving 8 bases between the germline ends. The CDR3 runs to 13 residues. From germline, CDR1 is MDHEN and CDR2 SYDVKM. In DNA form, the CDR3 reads TGTGCCAGCAGTCCACTACTTAACTATGGCTACACCTTC. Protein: CASSPLLNYGYTF.

The CDR3 DNA reads TGTGCCAGCAGCGTAGACAGGGTTTGGAGCAATCAGCCCCAGCATTTT. Its translation is CASSVDRVWSNQPQHF. V usage is TRBV9 and J usage is TRBJ1-5, with D maybe TRBD1 (6 bases). Trimming shortened V by 0 bases and J by 1 base, and 11 bases separated the two germline ends. Germline V lookup: CDR1 SGDLS, CDR2 YYNGEE. The CDR3 runs 16 residues.

In nucleotides, the CDR3 is TGTGCCAGCACTACGGACAGCGGAAAACTGTTTTTT. It encodes CASTTDSGKLFF. V is TRBV6-5 and J is TRBJ1-4; a weak D match, TRBD1 (6 bases). Germline V lookup: CDR1 MNHEY, CDR2 SVGAGI. The ends were cut back, 7 bases at V and 10 bases at J, with 13 bases in the middle. This CDR3 has 12 amino acids.